This T cell receptor (beta chain) was observed in a study of cytomegalovirus exposure and HLA in healthy donors. Primers included in the PCR were 60 Vbeta and 13 Jbeta primers. Generated by immunoSEQ multiplex PCR, the TCRdb table keeps only in-frame clones and is missing some. Here the sample spans some 180,000 clones, 76% being singletons. V was clipped by 3 bases and J by 5 bases; unmatched bases: 4. Germline CDR1 is MDHEN and CDR2 is SYDVKM. The CDR3 runs to 14 residues. Regarding the study as a whole: Later analysis associated a missense DCLRE1C variant with TCR beta V- and J-gene trimming.

Of note for this clone: What it binds is unknown.

The sequenced sample was PBMCs. This clonotype was obtained from a man in his late teens or twenties in good health and CMV-seronegative. The J gene is TRBJ1-1, the V gene TRBV28; TRBD1 agrees at 9 bases. CDR3 bases: TGTGCCAGCAGTTTCACAGGGGGCAGGACTGAAGCTTTCTTT. The encoded protein is CASSFTGGRTEAFF.